Below are 9 T cell receptor beta chains sequenced from a single sample in a study of regulatory T cells in long-lasting Graves disease. According to the study, TCR beta libraries were built with iRepertoire HTBI primers and CDR3-region Arm-PCR. TCRdb re-called the multiplex PCR reads through MiXCR, storing one row per CDR3 protein. The data show hundreds of thousands of distinct CDR3 sequences, around 17% seen once. Time point of the sample: newly diagnosed GD, antithyroid drugs for less than 3 months. Generation of the TCR library employed RNA extracted from PBMCs. Separately, the same data were catalogued under a study of T cells in Graves' hyperthyroidism and ophthalmopathy.

The material sequenced was peripheral blood mononuclear cells (PBMCs), taken at new diagnosis, from a patient treated with antithyroid drugs. Source of these receptors: a woman in her twenties or thirties with Graves disease.

A few counts support this clonotype. This sequence joins TRBV2 and TRBJ2-1; 7 nucleotides match TRBD2. Germline V lookup: CDR1 SNHLY, CDR2 FYNNEI. The length of the CDR3 is 17 residues. Trimming took 3 bases from V and 0 from J; bases not matched to a gene: 8. Here the CDR3 DNA reads TGTGCCAGCAGTGAGGGGCTAGCGGTTAGCTCCTACAATGAGCAGTTCTTC. It translates to CASSEGLAVSSYNEQFF.

The V gene is TRBV5-1, the J gene TRBJ2-3; 12 bases fit TRBD2. V lost 4 bases to trimming and J lost 0 bases; unmatched junction nucleotides: 6. CDR1 SGHRS and CDR2 YFSETQ come from the germline V gene. There are 17 residues in the CDR3. This CDR3 is CASSPRTSGISTDTQYF. CDR3 coding DNA: TGCGCCAGCAGCCCGAGGACTAGCGGGATTAGCACAGATACGCAGTATTTT.

This clonotype has just a few counts. The J gene is TRBJ1-1, the V gene TRBV19; D gene ambiguous. The CDR3 is made up of 17 amino acids. V was shortened by 3 bases and J by 1 base, with 18 bases between the two germline ends. Germline V gene lookup returns CDR1 LNHDA and CDR2 SQIVND (reference sequence). The CDR3 loop reads CASSITRPEAKNTEAFF. CDR3 nucleotide sequence: TGTGCCAGTAGTATCACTCGGCCGGAAGCCAAGAACACTGAAGCTTTCTTT.

This chain joins TRBV9 and TRBJ2-2; D is undetermined. This CDR3 contains 11 residues. With 7 bases removed from V and 4 bases from J, the gap between germline ends came to 5 bases. Germline V gene sequence: CDR1 SGDLS, CDR2 YYNGEE. The CDR3 DNA follows: TGTGCCAGCGAAGGCACCGGGGAGCTGTTTTTT. It yields the protein CASEGTGELFF.

As concerns this clonotype: One base away lies a much larger clone, so this may be a sequencing read error. This chain joins TRBV30 and TRBJ2-7; no definite D call. This CDR3 region has 11 residues. V lost 0 bases to trimming and J lost 11 bases, with 11 bases between them. Germline CDR1 and CDR2: GTSNPN and SVGIG (reference sequence). The CDR3 region is CAWSVGPSEYF. Here the CDR3 DNA reads TGTGCCTGGAGTGTAGGGCCCAGTGAGTACTTC.

This clonotype appeared many times. The chain couples TRBV20-1 to TRBJ2-7; D may correspond to TRBD1 or TRBD2 (5 bases each). V was pared by 0 bases and J by 4 bases, with 19 bases between. Germline V CDR1 and CDR2: DFQATT, SNEGSKA (reference sequence). The CDR3 length is 16 residues. The CDR3 DNA sequence: TGCAGTGCTAGAGATGGGGGATTGGGGGATTGGTACGAGCAGTACTTC. Translated: CSARDGGLGDWYEQYF.

On this clonotype: A read error is possible here, since a much larger clone lies one base away. The chain recombines TRBV24-1 with TRBJ2-5, with 8 bases fitting TRBD1. The CDR3 extends over 16 amino acids. CDR1 is KGHDR, CDR2 SFDVKD, per germline. This CDR3 is CAISDRTGYSQETQYF. In DNA form, the CDR3 reads TGTGCCATCAGTGATCGGACAGGGTATAGCCAAGAGACCCAGTACTTC.

The CDR3 region has the DNA TGTGCCATCAGTGAGTCGAGGGACAGGGGTCAGCCCCAGCATTTT. This codes for CAISESRDRGQPQHF. V usage is TRBV10-3 and J usage is TRBJ1-5; 10 bases agree with TRBD1. This CDR3 has 15 residues. The germline CDR1 and CDR2 sequences are ENHRY and SYGVKD. V was pared by 0 bases and J by 6 bases, with 2 bases of the junction left unmatched.

In its sample, this clonotype was seen a few times. The chain uses TRBV15 and TRBJ2-5; D is unresolved. CDR1 is LNHNV, CDR2 YYDKDF, per germline (reference sequence). CDR3 length: 13 residues. The V end was cut by 3 bases, the J end by 5 bases, with 10 bases between. CDR3 loop: CATSRVLLETQYF. The CDR3 nucleotides are TGTGCCACCAGCAGGGTCTTACTGGAGACCCAGTACTTC.